This T cell receptor beta chain was recorded in a study of regulatory T cells in long-lasting Graves disease. Study summary: Disease was considered persistent Graves' disease after over 5 years of antithyroid drugs (with positive TSH receptor antibodies).

CDR1 ENHRY and CDR2 SYGVKD come from the germline V gene. V trimming: 5 bases; J trimming: 0 bases; junction bases outside the gene matches: 7. This CDR3 is built from 15 residues. The time point here: persistent/refractory GD, antithyroid drugs over 5 years with positive TRAb. PBMC-extracted RNA yielded the TCR library. For TCR beta, libraries came from iRepertoire HTBI primers and Arm-PCR of CDR3 regions. TCRdb ran MiXCR on the multiplex PCR reads and lists one entry per CDR3 protein. The profile shows roughly 360,000 distinct CDR3 sequences, about 23% of them singletons. The source of this sequence is a middle-aged woman with Graves disease. The sample was peripheral blood mononuclear cells (PBMCs), taken when the disease was refractory, from a patient treated with antithyroid drugs. The chain uses TRBV10-3 and TRBJ2-7; 7 positions agree with TRBD1. Here the CDR3 reads CAISKTGPNSYEQYF. CDR3 in DNA: TGTGCCATCAGTAAGACAGGGCCAAACTCCTACGAGCAGTACTTC.